The 21 T cell receptor beta chains given below trace back to one sample, sequenced in a study of T cells in Graves' hyperthyroidism and ophthalmopathy. What was amplified from RNA transcripts were TCR beta CDR3 regions. HTBI primers drove first-round RT-PCR of the TCR CDR3. From the multiplex PCR reads, TCRdb called clonotypes with MiXCR, one entry per CDR3 protein. The data show 300,000 to 350,000 distinct CDR3 sequences, 18% seen once. Sequenced input: blood. All receptors derive from a woman aged 45 to 65 with Graves' hyperthyroidism.

This clonotype occurred a few times. A much larger clone is a single base away; this may be a read error. The V call is TRBV28, the J call TRBJ2-7; 10 bases line up with TRBD1. This CDR3 comprises 15 residues. Germline assignment: CDR1 MDHEN and CDR2 SYDVKM. This CDR3 reads CASSRPGQGSYEPYF. CDR3 bases: TGTGCCAGCAGTCGCCCGGGACAGGGGTCCTACGAGCCGTACTTC. Using reference TRBV28 and TRBJ2-7 for the parts outside the CDR3, the full variable domain is DVKVTQSSRYLVKRTGEKVFLECVQDMDHENMFWYRQDPGLGLRLIYFSYDVKMKEKGDIPEGYSVSREKKERFSLILESASTNQTSMYLCASSRPGQGSYEPYFGPGTRLTVT.

Ten or more counts support this clonotype. The chain combines TRBV10-3 with TRBJ2-3, with TRBD2 matching 12 bases. CDR3 length: 19 amino acids. The V segment lost 3 bases and the J segment 1 base; nucleotides outside the gene matches: 11. Germline CDR1 ENHRY, CDR2 SYGVKD. CDR3 residues: CAISDPERTSGMGTDTQYF. DNA of the CDR3: TGTGCCATCAGTGACCCAGAGCGGACTAGCGGGATGGGCACAGATACGCAGTATTTT.

This clonotype was counted at least ten times. The J gene is TRBJ1-1, the V gene TRBV29-1, with D hard to call. Looked up from germline, CDR1 is SQVTM and CDR2 is ANQGSEA. This CDR3 has 13 amino acids. V lost 3 bases and J 5 bases, leaving 13 bases between the germline ends. DNA of the CDR3: TGCAGCGTTGAGTGGCGGCGAGGAACTGAAGCTTTCTTT. Translating it yields CSVEWRRGTEAFF.

This clonotype has at least ten counts. This chain connects TRBV11-2 to TRBJ2-3; the D gene is possibly TRBD2 (5 bases). This CDR3 contains 15 residues. Trimming removed 5 bases at V and 0 bases at J, with 12 bases between. Per the germline V gene, CDR1 is SGHAT and CDR2 is FQNNGV. CDR3 DNA sequence: TGTGCCAGCAGCCTCCGGACTGGGAGCACAGATACGCAGTATTTT. It is translated as CASSLRTGSTDTQYF.

The chain couples TRBV9 to TRBJ1-2; D may be TRBD1 (6 bases). The ends were cut back, 0 bases at V and 6 bases at J, with 15 bases in the middle. The CDR3 contains 15 residues. Germline assignment: CDR1 SGDLS and CDR2 YYNGEE. The CDR3 DNA is TGTGCCAGCAGCGTAGGGGCAGGGGCTAGGGATGGCTACACCTTC. Protein: CASSVGAGARDGYTF.

The chain uses TRBV5-6 and TRBJ2-7; D call uncertain. With 3 bases removed from V and 0 bases from J, the gap between germline ends came to 10 bases. Germline CDR1 SGHDT, CDR2 YYEEEE. The CDR3 runs 14 residues. CDR3 sequence reads: CASSYPGNSYEQYF. Written as DNA, the CDR3 is TGTGCCAGCAGCTATCCGGGCAACTCCTACGAGCAGTACTTC.

V usage is TRBV7-3 and J usage is TRBJ2-3; 12 bases align to TRBD2. This CDR3 contains 15 residues. In germline, CDR1 is SGHTA, CDR2 FQGTGA. The ends lost 7 bases at V and 1 base at J; junction bases unmatched: 3. The CDR3 nucleotides read TGTGCCAGCAACCCTAGCGGGGGGGGCACAGATACGCAGTATTTT. Residues: CASNPSGGGTDTQYF.

This clonotype was detected ten times or more. The chain combines TRBV27 with TRBJ1-6; TRBD1 aligns across 9 bases. Per germline, CDR1 MNHEY and CDR2 SMNVEV (reference sequence). CDR3 length: 15 residues. Germline trimming cut 6 bases from V and 7 bases from J; bases unmatched to any gene: 7. CDR3 residues: CASRLEGTGNSPLHF. Here the CDR3 DNA reads TGTGCCAGCAGACTGGAGGGGACAGGGAATTCACCCCTCCACTTT.

This clonotype was seen only a few times. This chain connects TRBV5-1 to TRBJ1-2; D unresolved. V was cut by 6 bases and J by 4 bases, with 10 bases left in between. The V gene's germline CDR1 is SGHRS and CDR2 YFSETQ. This CDR3 region has 12 residues. CDR3 protein: CASTNLPYGYTF. The CDR3 DNA reads as TGCGCCAGCACAAATCTCCCCTATGGCTACACCTTC.

As concerns this clonotype: A much larger clone differs by one base, so this may be a read error. The chain's CDR3 is CAGSPRQDNSPLHF. The CDR3 coding sequence is TGTGCCGGCTCACCTCGGCAGGACAATTCACCCCTCCACTTT. The chain carries TRBV18 and TRBJ1-6; the D is unclear. Germline V gives CDR1 KGHSH, CDR2 LQKENI. This CDR3 contains 14 residues. The full variable domain, completed using reference TRBV18 and TRBJ1-6, is NAGVMQNPRHLVRRRGQEARLRCSPMKGHSHVYWYRQLPEEGLKFMVYLQKENIIDESGMPKERFSAEFPKEGPSILRIQQVVRGDSAAYFCAGSPRQDNSPLHFGNGTRLTVT.

V gene TRBV6-1 combines with J gene TRBJ2-7; D unresolved. The CDR3 has 13 residues. Trimming stripped 8 bases from V and 5 bases from J, with 16 bases between. Germline CDR1 and CDR2: MNHNS and SASEGT. CDR3 in DNA: TGTGCCAGCCGGCCACTTGTCGCCCACGAGCAGTACTTC. Its protein product is CASRPLVAHEQYF.

This clonotype was detected ten times or more. The chain joins TRBV2 to TRBJ1-2; D ambiguous. In germline, CDR1 is SNHLY, CDR2 FYNNEI. The CDR3 extends over 16 amino acids. V was shortened by 2 bases and J by 4 bases, with 17 bases between the two germline ends. CDR3 region: CASSEPQVLLGYGYTF. The CDR3 bases are TGTGCCAGCAGTGAACCCCAGGTACTCCTGGGCTATGGCTACACCTTC.

V is TRBV11-2 and J is TRBJ2-6, with unresolved D. Germline CDR1 and CDR2: SGHAT and FQNNGV. The CDR3 loop spans 14 amino acids. The V gene lost 1 base and the J gene lost 3 bases, with 4 bases spanning the gap. The CDR3 here is CASSLADGANVLTF. The CDR3 DNA sequence: TGTGCCAGCAGCTTAGCTGATGGGGCCAACGTCCTGACTTTC. Filled out from reference TRBV11-2 and TRBJ2-6, the complete variable domain reads EAGVAQSPRYKIIEKRQSVAFWCNPISGHATLYWYQQILGQGPKLLIQFQNNGVVDDSQLPKDRFSAERLKGVDSTLKIQPAKLEDSAVYLCASSLADGANVLTFGAGSRLTVL.

This clonotype was recorded many times. The CDR3 nucleotides are TGTGCCAGCTCACGACAGTTGAGCGGGCACGAGACCCAGTACTTC. It encodes CASSRQLSGHETQYF. The rearrangement uses TRBV18 and TRBJ2-5; tentative D call: TRBD2 (6 bases). CDR1 and CDR2 from the germline V gene are KGHSH and LQKENI. The V end was cut by 4 bases, the J end by 5 bases, with 17 bases between. The CDR3 spans 15 residues. Together with reference TRBV18 and TRBJ2-5, the CDR3 gives the full variable domain: NAGVMQNPRHLVRRRGQEARLRCSPMKGHSHVYWYRQLPEEGLKFMVYLQKENIIDESGMPKERFSAEFPKEGPSILRIQQVVRGDSAAYFCASSRQLSGHETQYFGPGTRLLVL.

The CDR3 protein is CSVRARHAERGYTF. Here the CDR3 DNA reads TGCAGCGTAAGAGCGCGGCATGCCGAGCGTGGCTACACCTTC. The chain employs TRBV29-1 and TRBJ1-2; D gene ambiguous. Germline loops: CDR1 SQVTM, CDR2 ANQGSEA. CDR3 size: 14 residues. V was clipped by 6 bases and J by 7 bases, with 21 bases between them.

J is TRBJ2-2 and V is TRBV20-1, with 8 positions matching TRBD2. This CDR3 is built from 14 residues. Germline assignment: CDR1 DFQATT and CDR2 SNEGSKA (reference sequence). J gave up 4 bases and V 4 bases, and 5 bases lay outside the gene matches. The CDR3 DNA reads as TGCAGTGCTATAGTAGCGGGATCCACCGGGGAGCTGTTTTTT. As protein: CSAIVAGSTGELFF.

This clonotype was seen a handful of times. This chain uses TRBV9 with TRBJ2-2; 10 nucleotides agree with TRBD2. V lost 3 bases to trimming and J lost 3 bases; unmatched junction nucleotides: 8. The germline V gene encodes CDR1 SGDLS and CDR2 YYNGEE. The length of the CDR3 is 17 residues. The CDR3 bases are TGTGCCAGCAGCGAGGGAAGCGGGGGGGCGGACACCGGGGAGCTGTTTTTT. The encoded protein is CASSEGSGGADTGELFF.

J is TRBJ2-2 and V is TRBV15, with TRBD1 as a possible D gene (5 bases). This CDR3 is 13 amino acids long. Trimming cost V 2 bases and J 5 bases, with 6 bases left between them. Germline assignment: CDR1 LNHNV and CDR2 YYDKDF (reference sequence). The CDR3: CATSRQGTGELFF. CDR3 coding DNA: TGTGCCACCAGCAGACAGGGAACCGGGGAGCTGTTTTTT.

The gene calls are TRBV19 and TRBJ1-5; 12 bases line up with TRBD1. CDR3 length: 15 residues. Unmatched junction bases numbered 6, after V lost 6 bases and J lost 6 bases. The germline V gene has CDR1 LNHDA and CDR2 SQIVND (reference sequence). The CDR3 bases are TGTGCCAGTAGGGGGGGACAGGGGGCAAGTCAGCCCCAGCATTTT. Its translation: CASRGGQGASQPQHF.

Many counts were recorded for this clonotype. The genes are TRBV20-1 and TRBJ1-1; D unclear. Germline CDR1 DFQATT, CDR2 SNEGSKA (reference sequence). V lost 2 bases, J lost 1 base, and 14 bases lay in between. The CDR3 totals 15 residues. CDR3 residues: CSARSPGEANTEAFF. The CDR3 region has the DNA TGCAGTGCTAGATCCCCCGGGGAGGCGAACACTGAAGCTTTCTTT.

This clonotype was observed at least ten times. The rearrangement uses TRBV12-3 or TRBV12-4 and TRBJ2-3; perhaps TRBD2 as D (6 bases). This CDR3 has 16 amino acids. V dropped 0 bases and J dropped 0 bases, with 10 bases sitting between them. The CDR3 loop reads CASSLASSASTDTQYF. In nucleotides, the CDR3 is TGTGCCAGCAGTTTAGCGTCTAGCGCTAGCACAGATACGCAGTATTTT.